Listed here are 2 T cell receptor beta chains from one sample, sequenced in a study of identical twins. Each CDR3 protein is one row after TCRdb ran MiXCR on the 5' RACE reads. The sample comprises some 500,000 distinct CDR3 sequences, less than 25% of which are singletons, and around 0.9% rests with the top ten. The same sample was also used in a study of T cells expressing NK-cell markers.

Sequencing was performed on CD4+ T cells sorted from blood. The receptors come from a woman aged 18-30 years in good health.

V usage is TRBV12-3 or TRBV12-4 and J usage is TRBJ2-7; D tentatively fits TRBD1 or TRBD2 (5 bases each). This CDR3 region has 16 residues. V gave up 6 bases and J gave up 1 base, with 19 bases separating them. CDR3 sequence: CASRGMWGRDSYEQYF. CDR3 nucleotides: TGTGCCAGCAGGGGGATGTGGGGGAGAGATTCCTACGAGCAGTACTTC.

The genes are TRBV10-1 and TRBJ2-3; D might be TRBD2 (6 bases). CDR3 length equals 16 residues. V lost 0 bases and J lost 2, with 12 bases in between. Per the germline V gene, CDR1 is WNHNN and CDR2 is SYGVQD (reference sequence). In DNA form, the CDR3 reads TGCGCCAGCAGTGAGTCGGGGGACTTGTACACAGATACGCAGTATTTT. It encodes CASSESGDLYTDTQYF.